These 22 T cell receptor beta chains came from one sample sequenced in a study of shared clonotypes between healthy human individuals. Clones were sequenced by immunoSEQ multiplex PCR, and TCRdb holds only the in-frame ones, with some missing. The table lists 1.4 million to 1.5 million clones, about 96% of them singletons. Sequenced: naive CD4+ T cells sorted from blood. Subset denoted: CD45RA+ positively selected. These receptors came from a man aged 30 to 39 in good health.

The gene calls are TRBV15 and TRBJ1-1; 8 bases are a match to TRBD1. J gave up 6 bases and V 4 bases, and 10 bases lay outside the gene matches. The length of the CDR3 is 15 residues. Germline V gene data show CDR1 as LNHNV and CDR2 as YYDKDF (reference sequence). The CDR3 sequence is CATSTNRGGFAEAFF. CDR3 in DNA: TGTGCCACCAGCACCAACAGGGGGGGGTTCGCTGAAGCTTTCTTT.

The rearrangement uses TRBV6-1 and TRBJ1-3; D is uncertain. Per germline, CDR1 MNHNS and CDR2 SASEGT. Trimming cost V 6 bases and J 2 bases, with 8 bases left between them. The CDR3 length is 13 residues. The CDR3 region has the DNA TGTGCCAGCAGGATGATGACTGGAAACACCATATATTTT. This codes for CASRMMTGNTIYF.

There are a few counts of this clone. The genes are TRBV6-1 and TRBJ2-7; 7 nucleotides align to TRBD1. This CDR3 is built from 13 residues. Per germline, CDR1 MNHNS and CDR2 SASEGT. J lost 3 bases, V lost 7 bases, and 6 bases had no gene match. CDR3 in amino acids: CASTRDRFYEQYF. Written as DNA, the CDR3 is TGTGCCAGCACCCGGGACAGATTCTACGAGCAGTACTTC.

This rearrangement joins TRBV7-9 to TRBJ1-4, with D possibly being TRBD1 (5 bases). CDR1 and CDR2 (germline): SEHNR, FQNEAQ (reference sequence). The V end lost 1 base, the J end lost 3 bases, and 15 bases lay between the germline ends. The CDR3 consists of 17 residues. The DNA for the CDR3 is TGTGCCAGCAGCTTAGGAAAGGGCCGGGGGGCTAATGAAAAACTGTTTTTT. Protein product: CASSLGKGRGANEKLFF.

V gene TRBV21-1 combines with J gene TRBJ2-7; the DNA was not compared with TRBD2, the D call given in the table. TRBV21-1 is classified as a pseudogene. The CDR3 runs to 17 residues. The CDR3 sequence is CASGNSGRAEGSYEQYF. CDR3 in DNA: TGTGCCAGCGGTAATAGCGGGAGGGCCGAGGGCTCCTACGAGCAGTACTTC.

This clone was seen just once. The chain carries TRBV7-8 and TRBJ2-3; 7 positions agree with TRBD2. The CDR3 totals 15 residues. CDR1 and CDR2 from the germline V gene are SGHVS and FQNEAQ. V shed 5 bases, J shed 4 bases, and the junction held 9 bases outside the gene matches. The CDR3 region is CASSRGLRGADTQYF. The CDR3 DNA reads as TGTGCCAGCAGCCGCGGACTTCGGGGGGCAGATACGCAGTATTTT.

The chain employs TRBV18 and TRBJ2-3; D possibly matches TRBD1 or TRBD2 (5 bases each). The CDR3 spans 15 residues. V shed 0 bases and J shed 5 bases, with 12 bases lying between them. The germline gives CDR1 KGHSH, CDR2 LQKENI. CDR3 bases: TGTGCCAGCTCACCACCAGAGGGGTTCGGAGATACGCAGTATTTT. This gives the protein CASSPPEGFGDTQYF.

This clone showed up just once. The chain joins TRBV5-1 to TRBJ2-5; no clear D gene. The CDR3 runs 14 residues. CDR1 is SGHRS, CDR2 YFSETQ, per germline. Trimming removed 0 bases at V and 5 bases at J, with 11 bases between. The CDR3 region is CASSLGDYGETQYF. CDR3 in DNA: TGCGCCAGCAGCTTGGGTGATTACGGGGAGACCCAGTACTTC.

J is TRBJ2-2 and V is TRBV19; D not resolved. Germline V CDR1 and CDR2: LNHDA, SQIVND (reference sequence). V was shortened by 5 bases and J by 6 bases, with 10 bases between the two germline ends. The CDR3 covers 13 residues. The CDR3 loop is CASSQIGAGELFF. CDR3 coding DNA: TGTGCCAGTAGTCAAATCGGCGCCGGGGAGCTGTTTTTT.

This clone was seen just once. The chain joins TRBV10-3 to TRBJ2-2; TRBD1 aligns across 9 bases. The CDR3 spans 14 residues. The V and J ends lost 10 bases and 7 bases, in that order; junction bases with no gene match: 10. Germline assignment: CDR1 ENHRY and CDR2 SYGVKD. DNA for the CDR3: TGTGCCACCACTGGGGGGACAGGGTACGGGGAGCTGTTTTTT. It codes for CATTGGTGYGELFF.

As concerns this clone: This same CDR3 is encoded by further DNA sequences in the sample. V is TRBV14 and J is TRBJ2-1; D is unclear. With 0 bases removed from V and 0 bases from J, the gap between germline ends came to 3 bases. Germline V gives CDR1 SGHDN, CDR2 FVKESK. This CDR3 contains 14 residues. CDR3 amino acids: CASSQDSSYNEQFF. CDR3 coding DNA: TGTGCCAGCAGCCAAGACAGCTCCTACAATGAGCAGTTCTTC.

Regarding this clone: Different DNA sequences within this sample yield the same CDR3. J is TRBJ1-5 and V is TRBV18, with a weak D call TRBD1 (5 bases). The CDR3 has 15 amino acids. Trimming cost V 3 bases and J 2 bases, with 11 bases left between them. CDR1 is KGHSH, CDR2 LQKENI, per germline. The DNA for the CDR3 is TGTGCCAGCTCACCGCTGGGGGGTGGCAATCAGCCCCAGCATTTT. Protein: CASSPLGGGNQPQHF.

V gene TRBV7-9 combines with J gene TRBJ2-1; perhaps TRBD2 as D (6 bases). The V and J ends lost 3 bases and 4 bases respectively, with 22 bases between them. Per the germline V gene, CDR1 is SEHNR and CDR2 is FQNEAQ (reference sequence). The CDR3 is made up of 18 amino acids. The CDR3 bases are TGTGCCAGCAGCTTCCCATCGTCAGGCGGGATAGAGTACAATGAGCAGTTCTTC. Translating gives CASSFPSSGGIEYNEQFF.

The gene calls are TRBV28 and TRBJ2-1, with D perhaps given as TRBD1 or TRBD2 (6 bases each). V lost 7 bases and J lost 6, with 19 bases in between. Germline CDR1 MDHEN, CDR2 SYDVKM. The CDR3 is 15 amino acids. This CDR3 is CASKGGGRVGNEQFF. The CDR3 coding sequence is TGTGCCAGCAAAGGAGGGGGTAGGGTGGGCAATGAGCAGTTCTTC.

This chain uses TRBV30 with TRBJ2-5; TRBD1 or TRBD2 may be the D gene (5 bases each). V was clipped by 5 bases and J by 2 bases, with 15 bases between them. The CDR3 spans 14 residues. The germline CDR1 and CDR2 sequences are GTSNPN and SVGIG (reference sequence). This CDR3 reads CAWASGSWQETQYF. The CDR3 DNA follows: TGTGCCTGGGCGTCAGGGAGTTGGCAAGAGACCCAGTACTTC.

The CDR3 bases are TGTGCCAGCAGCTTACAAATGAACACTGAAGCTTTCTTT. It codes for CASSLQMNTEAFF. The genes are TRBV7-7 and TRBJ1-1; D remains unclear. This CDR3 spans 13 amino acids. Germline CDR1 is SSHAT and CDR2 is FNYEAQ (reference sequence). V lost 2 bases to trimming and J lost 0 bases, with 4 bases between them. Based on the CDR3 plus reference TRBV7-7 and TRBJ1-1, the full variable domain is GAGVSQSPRYKVTKRGQDVTLRCDPISSHATLYWYQQALGQGPEFLTYFNYEAQPDKSGLPSDRFSAERPEGSISTLTIQRTEQRDSAMYRCASSLQMNTEAFFGQGTRLTVV.

The chain is built from TRBV7-2 and TRBJ2-3; a weak D match, TRBD1 (5 bases). V lost 5 bases and J lost 1, with 13 bases in between. Germline CDR1 SGHTA, CDR2 FQGNSA. CDR3 size: 15 residues. CDR3 DNA: TGTGCCAGCAGCCTCGACAGTGCGGGCACAGATACGCAGTATTTT. Encoded protein: CASSLDSAGTDTQYF. Filled out from reference TRBV7-2 and TRBJ2-3, the complete variable domain reads GAGVSQSPSNKVTEKGKDVELRCDPISGHTALYWYRQSLGQGLEFLIYFQGNSAPDKSGLPSDRFSAERTGGSVSTLTIQRTQQEDSAVYLCASSLDSAGTDTQYFGPGTRLTVL.

V and J are TRBV7-9 and TRBJ1-5; TRBD1 aligns across 7 bases. Germline CDR1 reads SEHNR; CDR2 reads FQNEAQ (reference sequence). This CDR3 is 14 amino acids long. The J segment lost 4 bases and the V segment lost 5 bases, leaving 5 bases of the junction unmatched. CDR3: CASSPGQTNQPQHF. The CDR3 DNA reads TGTGCCAGCAGCCCGGGACAGACAAATCAGCCCCAGCATTTT.

The chain links TRBV7-8 to TRBJ2-2, with TRBD2 identical over 7 bases. CDR1 SGHVS and CDR2 FQNEAQ come from the germline V gene. Trimming removed 4 bases from V and 6 bases from J; junction bases left unmatched: 5. The CDR3 covers 14 residues. The CDR3 DNA follows: TGTGCCAGCAGCTGGAGGGACTACCCCGGGGAGCTGTTTTTT. Translating gives CASSWRDYPGELFF.

V is TRBV7-3 and J is TRBJ2-3, with D unresolved. CDR3 size: 14 residues. V was clipped by 5 bases and J by 4 bases, with 13 bases between them. Germline assignment: CDR1 SGHTA and CDR2 FQGTGA. CDR3 sequence: CASSSWARADTQYF. DNA for the CDR3: TGTGCCAGCAGCAGCTGGGCAAGGGCAGATACGCAGTATTTT. The full variable domain, rest sourced from reference TRBV7-3 and TRBJ2-3, is GAGVSQTPSNKVTEKGKYVELRCDPISGHTALYWYRQSLGQGPEFLIYFQGTGAADDSGLPNDRFFAVRPEGSVSTLKIQRTERGDSAVYLCASSSWARADTQYFGPGTRLTVL.

The rearrangement links TRBV25-1 to TRBJ2-3; D perhaps matches TRBD1 (5 bases). Germline V lookup: CDR1 MGHDK, CDR2 SYGVNS. The CDR3 spans 12 residues. V was cut by 5 bases and J by 8 bases, with 11 bases left in between. This chain's CDR3 is CASSPIRGTQYF. CDR3 nucleotide sequence: TGTGCCAGCAGTCCTATTAGGGGTACGCAGTATTTT.

The chain uses TRBV7-2 and TRBJ2-5; D gene uncertain. CDR1 and CDR2 (germline): SGHTA, FQGNSA. The CDR3 is made up of 15 amino acids. Trimming pared 1 base from V and 2 bases from J, leaving 11 bases between. CDR3 loop: CASSLVFHTQETQYF. The CDR3 nucleotides are TGTGCCAGCAGCTTAGTTTTCCACACACAAGAGACCCAGTACTTC.